The clone carrying this TCR beta chain was counted only a few times. Its target is not known. This CDR3 has 16 residues. Germline V CDR1 and CDR2: DFQATT, SNEGSKA (reference sequence). Trimming at V came to 5 bases and at J to 2 bases, leaving 15 bases not matched to a gene. cDNA was made by 5'RACE with 10-nucleotide random UMIs. TCRdb independently ran MiXCR on the 5' RACE reads; one entry per CDR3 protein. The table includes more than 25,000 distinct CDR3 sequences, 15% to 20% detected once. These data originate in a study of neurological immune-mediated disorders. Study conclusions and caveats: No sharing of CDR3 amino acid sequences was observed among expanded clones across subjects, suggesting private repertoires in all groups.

The sample's time point: technical triplicate 3. The cells used in sorted libraries, CD4+ or CD8+ T cells, numbered about 1 million. This clonotype was sampled from a female donor with HTLV-1-associated myelopathy (HAM/TSP). The sequencing sample was made of CD4+ T cells from blood. V and J are TRBV20-1 and TRBJ2-7; 7 bases align to TRBD1. CDR3 region: CSAGPTSWTGPYEQYF. CDR3 coding DNA: TGCAGTGCTGGACCCACTAGTTGGACAGGCCCCTACGAGCAGTACTTC.